These T cell receptor beta chains were read from a single sample in a study of beta chain features in type 1 diabetes. The assay was immunoSEQ multiplex PCR, and TCRdb's table has in-frame clones only and misses some. The sample includes roughly 730,000 clones, 10% to 15% of them seen just once. Sample: naive CD4+ T cells from blood. All receptors come from a man in his late teens or twenties with type 1 diabetes. Both conserved end residues are part of each CDR3. A D gene is named only where the DNA matches it firmly. Rows may omit the clone size; those that give it use once, few, many or a size class.

size | J | V | D | CDR3 | DNA
few | TRBJ1-6 | TRBV21-1 | . | CASSVRGQGRHSPLHF | TGTGCCAGCAGCGTCCGGGGACAGGGGAGGCATTCACCCCTCCACTTT
. | TRBJ1-1 | TRBV4-1 | . | CASSQDRSMGEAFF | TGCGCCAGCAGCCAAGACCGCTCTATGGGGGAGGCTTTCTTT
. | TRBJ1-2 | TRBV18 | . | CASSPGGGGYTF | TGTGCCAGCTCACCGGGTGGTGGAGGCTACACCTTC
. | TRBJ2-7 | TRBV5-4 | TRBD1 | CASSLVDRDAQYF | TGTGCCAGCAGCTTGGTGGACAGGGATGCGCAGTACTTC
. | TRBJ2-1 | TRBV7-9 | TRBD2 | CASSGRRGRDEQFF | TGTGCCAGCAGCGGGCGGCGGGGGAGAGATGAGCAGTTCTTC
. | TRBJ1-1 | TRBV27 | TRBD1 | CATSVTGTMNTEAFF | TGTGCCACCTCCGTGACAGGGACAATGAACACTGAAGCTTTCTTT
few | TRBJ2-7 | TRBV30 | . | CAWSKRLGSYEQYF | TGTGCCTGGAGTAAAAGGCTGGGCTCCTACGAGCAGTACTTC
few | TRBJ2-7 | TRBV2 | TRBD1 | CASSEAGRGTYEQYF | TGTGCCAGCAGTGAAGCGGGCAGGGGGACCTACGAGCAGTACTTC
. | TRBJ1-3 | TRBV6-5 | . | CASSYGGGGNTIYF | TGTGCCAGCAGTTATGGAGGTGGTGGAAACACCATATATTTT
few | TRBJ2-6 | TRBV10-3 | . | CAISEGISGANVLTF | TGTGCCATCAGTGAAGGTATCTCTGGGGCCAACGTCCTGACTTTC
. | TRBJ2-3 | TRBV6-6 | . | CASSQDPTFTDTQYF | TGTGCCAGCAGTCAAGACCCCACTTTTACAGATACGCAGTATTTT
. | TRBJ2-2 | TRBV5-1 | . | CASSLGSPGELFF | TGCGCCAGCAGCTTGGGTAGCCCCGGGGAGCTGTTTTTT
. | TRBJ2-3 | TRBV12-5 | . | CASGLSRTTPTDTQYF | TGTGCTAGTGGTTTGAGCCGGACTACCCCCACAGATACGCAGTATTTT
. | TRBJ1-2 | TRBV10-1 | TRBD1 | CASSESTGEIYGYTF | TGCGCCAGCAGTGAGTCGACAGGGGAGATATATGGCTACACCTTC
few | TRBJ2-3 | TRBV28 | . | CASGSPAGSRLGTDTQYF | TGTGCCAGCGGCTCCCCCGCGGGCTCCCGTCTGGGCACAGATACGCAGTATTTT
few | TRBJ1-2 | TRBV13 | . | CASSPRFDYGYTF | TGTGCCAGCAGCCCCAGGTTTGACTATGGCTACACCTTC
. | TRBJ1-5 | TRBV5-1 | . | CASRPDGSNQPQHF | TGCGCCAGCAGGCCGGACGGTAGCAATCAGCCCCAGCATTTT
. | TRBJ1-2 | TRBV28 | TRBD1 | CASSSTGEGYTF | TGTGCCAGCAGTTCGACAGGGGAAGGCTACACCTTC
few | TRBJ2-1 | TRBV30 | . | CAWTGGLTYNEQFF | TGTGCCTGGACCGGGGGGCTAACGTACAATGAGCAGTTCTTC
. | TRBJ1-1 | TRBV6-1 | . | CASSEPGSGSGNTEAFF | TGTGCCAGCAGTGAGCCAGGGTCCGGTTCAGGGAACACTGAAGCTTTCTTT
few | TRBJ1-1 | TRBV5-1 | . | CASSLRWGLNTEAFF | TGCGCCAGCAGCTTGAGATGGGGGTTGAACACTGAAGCTTTCTTT
. | TRBJ1-1 | TRBV13 | . | CASSHSGGPNTEAFF | TGTGCCAGCAGCCACTCGGGGGGACCCAACACTGAAGCTTTCTTT
. | TRBJ2-7 | TRBV7-9 | . | CASSSGPEPTYEQYF | TGTGCCAGCAGCTCAGGGCCCGAACCGACCTACGAGCAGTACTTC
. | TRBJ2-1 | TRBV5-4 | . | CASSLDGNSYNEQFF | TGTGCCAGCAGCTTGGACGGAAACTCCTACAATGAGCAGTTCTTC
few | TRBJ2-4 | TRBV2 | . | CASSDTLPGYIQYF | TGTGCCAGCAGTGATACCCTACCAGGGTACATTCAGTACTTC
. | TRBJ2-1 | TRBV6-6 | TRBD1 | CASSYPRDSYNEQFF | TGTGCCAGCAGTTACCCCAGGGACAGTTACAATGAGCAGTTCTTC
. | TRBJ2-5 | TRBV4-1 | . | CASSQSGKAETQYF | TGCGCCAGCAGCCAATCAGGAAAGGCGGAGACCCAGTACTTC
. | TRBJ2-6 | TRBV29-1 | . | CSVDESGAGANVLTF | TGCAGCGTTGATGAGTCGGGGGCTGGGGCCAACGTCCTGACTTTC
. | TRBJ2-2 | TRBV6-1 | . | CASRPWGLNTGELFF | TGTGCCAGCAGGCCTTGGGGATTGAACACCGGGGAGCTGTTTTTT
few | TRBJ2-7 | TRBV27 | . | CASSSYRQDSYEQYF | TGTGCCAGCAGTTCATATCGACAAGACTCCTACGAGCAGTACTTC
few | TRBJ2-3 | TRBV30 | . | CAWSVKDTQYF | TGTGCCTGGAGTGTAAAAGATACGCAGTATTTT
. | TRBJ2-1 | TRBV5-6 | . | CASSLGYRTESYNEQFF | TGTGCCAGCAGCTTGGGGTATCGGACAGAGTCCTACAATGAGCAGTTCTTC
. | TRBJ2-1 | TRBV7-8 | . | CASSVRGSQEQFF | TGTGCCAGCAGCGTTAGGGGTAGCCAGGAGCAGTTCTTC
few | TRBJ1-2 | TRBV4-1 | . | CASSQDGRTNYGYTF | TGCGCCAGCAGCCAAGACGGCAGGACTAACTATGGCTACACCTTC
few | TRBJ1-2 | TRBV7-9 | . | CASSIPGHPSGGYTF | TGTGCCAGCAGCATCCCGGGACACCCGTCTGGCGGCTACACCTTC
once | TRBJ1-2 | TRBV7-2 | . | CASSLMGEPNYGYTF | TGTGCCAGCAGCTTAATGGGCGAACCTAACTATGGCTACACCTTC
few | TRBJ1-3 | TRBV21-1 | . | CASSKRQSSGNTIYF | TGTGCCAGCAGCAAACGCCAGTCCTCTGGAAACACCATATATTTT
few | TRBJ1-2 | TRBV30 | . | CAWSVGRVLYGYTF | TGTGCCTGGAGTGTGGGCAGGGTACTCTATGGCTACACCTTC
. | TRBJ1-5 | TRBV30 | . | CAWGQGNQPQHF | TGTGCCTGGGGGCAGGGCAATCAGCCCCAGCATTTT
. | TRBJ1-2 | TRBV20-1 | . | CSAPDGGYTF | TGCAGTGCCCCGGATGGGGGCTACACCTTC
few | TRBJ2-7 | TRBV7-9 | TRBD1 | CASSHGTGVPYEQYF | TGTGCCAGCAGCCACGGGACAGGGGTCCCCTACGAGCAGTACTTC
few | TRBJ2-1 | TRBV5-1 | . | CASSGGPQNEQFF | TGCGCCAGCAGCGGGGGACCCCAGAATGAGCAGTTCTTC
. | TRBJ2-3 | TRBV5-1 | TRBD1 | CASSAGQDPDTQYF | TGCGCCAGCAGCGCCGGACAGGATCCAGATACGCAGTATTTT
. | TRBJ2-5 | TRBV2 | TRBD1 | CASTQDRAETQYF | TGTGCCAGCACCCAGGACAGGGCGGAGACCCAGTACTTC